This entry concerns a single TCR beta chain. This CDR3 is built from 17 residues. The sample is drawn from a study of blood T cell repertoires in COVID-19. Study-level information: Collection of acute and convalescent COVID-19 samples took place in the United States, Italy and Spain. T cells, B-cell-depleted T cells, or PBMCs provided the cDNA or gDNA that served as material.

Study processing details: Reference gene primer amplification in the assay estimated nucleated cell counts. The method was immunoSEQ multiplex PCR; TCRdb's version includes in-frame clones alone and lacks a portion of them. The DNA was the basis for D and trimming; V, J and clone size are from that table. The sample shows more than 35,000 clones, 88% of them seen only once. Material: peripheral blood. The chain uses TRBV21-1 and TRBJ2-3; no check of the table's D call, TRBD1, against the DNA was made. TRBV21-1 is tagged as a pseudogene. The clonotype was recovered from a human donor in a cohort sampled during active COVID-19. In nucleotides, the CDR3 is TGTGCCAGCAGCAAAGGTCGTTTGGGCAACTGCACAGATACGCAGTATTTT. Translated: CASSKGRLGNCTDTQYF.